This T cell receptor beta chain was profiled in a study of T cell repertoires in cytomegalovirus infection. About the study: Well-studied HLA-B-restricted epitopes and recently identified HLA-C-restricted epitopes of CMV were both used in the study.

By proportion, this clonotype is medium-sized. What it recognizes is unknown. Study results and limitations: Cumulated frequencies of public TCR beta families served to identify carriers of CMV plus the relevant HLA. Dominating the ex vivo response were TCR beta clonotypes that were CMV-specific and HLA-C-restricted.

Each CDR3 protein is one row after TCRdb ran MiXCR on the reads. This repertoire shows about 51,000 distinct CDR3 sequences, around 18% found once; its top ten account for 26%. Germline-derived CDR1 and CDR2 are SEHNR and FQNEAQ (reference sequence). Trimming cost V 5 bases and J 1 base, with 11 bases left between them. The CDR3 consists of 14 residues. The TCR sequence derives from a human donor in good health (CMV status not recorded). Some clones in this sample may be carry-over from other donors' samples. This chain links TRBV7-9 with TRBJ1-1, with D unclear. The material was CD8+ T cells from cultured PBMCs, obtained from culture after CMV antigen stimulation. CDR3 DNA: TGTGCCAGCAGCCCCCCAGACAAGAACACTGAAGCTTTCTTT. This codes for CASSPPDKNTEAFF.